Listed below are T cell receptor beta chains from one sample, sequenced in a study of cytomegalovirus exposure and HLA in healthy donors. Profiling relied on immunoSEQ multiplex PCR, and the TCRdb table lists in-frame clones only, not all of them. The data hold some 180,000 clones, with 75% to 90% observed a single time. The sample comprised PBMCs. The receptors derive from a boy aged 2-9 years in good health and CMV-seronegative. Each CDR3 is given with its conserved first and last residue. A D gene is named only where the DNA matches it firmly. Clone size, where shown, is once, few, many, or a class for clones that have expanded.

J gene: TRBJ1-6; clone size: .; D gene: .; V gene: TRBV10-3; CDR3 protein: CAISGQNNSPLHF; CDR3 DNA: TGTGCCATCAGCGGACAGAATAATTCACCCCTCCACTTT
J gene: TRBJ2-3; clone size: .; D gene: TRBD2; V gene: TRBV11-2; CDR3 protein: CASSFTTSGRGTDTQYF; CDR3 DNA: TGTGCCAGCAGCTTCACTACTAGCGGGAGGGGCACAGATACGCAGTATTTT
J gene: TRBJ2-3; clone size: .; D gene: TRBD2; V gene: TRBV25-1; CDR3 protein: CASSDGGGGTDTQYF; CDR3 DNA: TGTGCCAGCAGTGATGGCGGGGGGGGCACAGATACGCAGTATTTT
J gene: TRBJ2-1; clone size: .; D gene: .; V gene: TRBV9; CDR3 protein: CASSVFTTLSYNEQFF; CDR3 DNA: TGTGCCAGCAGCGTTTTTACCACTCTTTCCTACAATGAGCAGTTCTTC
J gene: TRBJ2-1; clone size: .; D gene: TRBD1; V gene: TRBV7-9; CDR3 protein: CASSPPGQGTYNEQFF; CDR3 DNA: TGTGCCAGCAGCCCCCCCGGACAGGGCACCTACAATGAGCAGTTCTTC
J gene: TRBJ1-4; clone size: .; D gene: .; V gene: TRBV30; CDR3 protein: CAWSVVSGANEKLFF; CDR3 DNA: TGTGCCTGGAGTGTCGTCTCAGGGGCCAATGAAAAACTGTTTTTT
J gene: TRBJ2-7; clone size: .; D gene: .; V gene: TRBV18; CDR3 protein: CASSPRRTGGPYEQYF; CDR3 DNA: TGTGCCAGCTCACCCCGAAGAACCGGAGGGCCCTACGAGCAGTACTTC
J gene: TRBJ2-3; clone size: .; D gene: .; V gene: TRBV5-1; CDR3 protein: CASSLAGLWSSTDTQYF; CDR3 DNA: TGCGCCAGCAGCTTGGCCGGGTTGTGGTCAAGCACAGATACGCAGTATTTT
J gene: TRBJ1-4; clone size: once; D gene: TRBD1; V gene: TRBV28; CDR3 protein: CASSTTGGGEKLFF; CDR3 DNA: TGTGCCAGCAGCACGACAGGGGGAGGTGAAAAACTGTTTTTT
J gene: TRBJ2-7; clone size: .; D gene: TRBD2; V gene: TRBV18; CDR3 protein: CASSPVAGGEHEQYF; CDR3 DNA: TGTGCCAGCTCACCAGTAGCGGGAGGAGAACACGAGCAGTACTTC
J gene: TRBJ2-7; clone size: .; D gene: TRBD1; V gene: TRBV14; CDR3 protein: CASSQETGQGVYEQYF; CDR3 DNA: TGTGCCAGCAGCCAAGAAACGGGACAGGGGGTGTACGAGCAGTACTTC
J gene: TRBJ1-1; clone size: few; D gene: .; V gene: TRBV12-5; CDR3 protein: CASQFWNTEAFF; CDR3 DNA: TGTGCTAGTCAGTTCTGGAACACTGAAGCTTTCTTT
J gene: TRBJ1-1; clone size: .; D gene: TRBD1; V gene: TRBV27; CDR3 protein: CATWGTGRATEAFF; CDR3 DNA: TGTGCCACTTGGGGGACAGGGAGGGCCACTGAAGCTTTCTTT
J gene: TRBJ2-2; clone size: few; D gene: .; V gene: TRBV9; CDR3 protein: CASSVGAGRGTGELFF; CDR3 DNA: TGTGCCAGCAGCGTAGGGGCGGGTCGGGGCACCGGGGAGCTGTTTTTT
J gene: TRBJ1-1; clone size: .; D gene: .; V gene: TRBV7-9; CDR3 protein: CASSLEAVGDEAFF; CDR3 DNA: TGTGCCAGCAGCTTAGAGGCCGTAGGAGATGAAGCTTTCTTT
J gene: TRBJ2-5; clone size: .; D gene: .; V gene: TRBV6-1; CDR3 protein: CASSAGGQTQYF; CDR3 DNA: TGTGCCAGCAGTGCTGGAGGGCAGACCCAGTACTTC
J gene: TRBJ2-3; clone size: .; D gene: .; V gene: TRBV20-1; CDR3 protein: CSAGKTDTQYF; CDR3 DNA: TGCAGTGCCGGGAAAACAGATACGCAGTATTTT
J gene: TRBJ1-4; clone size: .; D gene: .; V gene: TRBV19; CDR3 protein: CATTPGALGEKLFF; CDR3 DNA: TGTGCCACTACCCCAGGGGCCCTGGGGGAAAAACTGTTTTTT
J gene: TRBJ1-1; clone size: once; D gene: .; V gene: TRBV19; CDR3 protein: CASRWGDGVTEAFF; CDR3 DNA: TGTGCCAGTAGATGGGGGGACGGGGTCACTGAAGCTTTCTTT
J gene: TRBJ1-1; clone size: .; D gene: .; V gene: TRBV28; CDR3 protein: CAIEHFRGTEAFF; CDR3 DNA: TGTGCCATCGAACATTTTAGGGGCACTGAAGCTTTCTTT